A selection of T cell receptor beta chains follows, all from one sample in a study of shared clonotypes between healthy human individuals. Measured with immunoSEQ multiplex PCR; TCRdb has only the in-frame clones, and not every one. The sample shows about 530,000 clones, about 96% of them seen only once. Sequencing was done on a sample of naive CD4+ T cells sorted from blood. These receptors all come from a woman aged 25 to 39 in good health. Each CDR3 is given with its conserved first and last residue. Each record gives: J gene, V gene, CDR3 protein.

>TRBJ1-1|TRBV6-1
CASSGQGWNTEAFF
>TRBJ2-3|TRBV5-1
CASSYGQGTDTQYF
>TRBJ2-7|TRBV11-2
CASSTRTGASYEQYF
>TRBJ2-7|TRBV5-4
CASSPRLDGGEQYF
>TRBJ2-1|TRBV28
CASSSASSYNEQFF
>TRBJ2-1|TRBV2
CASTSVATYNEQFF
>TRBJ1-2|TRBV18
CASSPDREYGYTF
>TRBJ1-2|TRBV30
CASTRDTNYGYTF
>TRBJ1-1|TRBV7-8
CASSLIGNTEAFF
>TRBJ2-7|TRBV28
CASRDRVSYEQYF
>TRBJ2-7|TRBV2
CASSGQGLYEQYF
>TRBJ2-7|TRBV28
CASSITGNLGEQYF
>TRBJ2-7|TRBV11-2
CASSSARFEQYF
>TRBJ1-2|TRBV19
CASTPYMREGLYGYTF
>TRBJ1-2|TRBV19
CASTATGHGYTF
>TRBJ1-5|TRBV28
CASSYTGVPNQPQHF
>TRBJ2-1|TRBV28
CASSFGRTTYNEQFF
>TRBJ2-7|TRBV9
CASSESGSGYEQYF
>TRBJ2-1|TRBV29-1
CSVVGSTEQFF
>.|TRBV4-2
CASSQAGTDSYEQYF
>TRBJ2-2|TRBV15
CATSRDKGSTGELFF
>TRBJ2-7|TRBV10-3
CAISGASGRAFASEQYF
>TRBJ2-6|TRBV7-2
CASSLKLGSGANVLTF
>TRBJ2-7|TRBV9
CASSARGWGYEQYF
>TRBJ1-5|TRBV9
CASSVDAYNQPQHF
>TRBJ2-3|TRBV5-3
CAGSRLGGRAVDTQYF
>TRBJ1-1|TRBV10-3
CAISGQEGSTEAFF
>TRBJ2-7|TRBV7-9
CASSVAGAQGAGEQYF
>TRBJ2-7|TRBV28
CASSTPTSGMSYEQYF
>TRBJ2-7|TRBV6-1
CASSELRTQEYF
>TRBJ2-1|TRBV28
CASRPTGGNEQFF
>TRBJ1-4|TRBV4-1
CASSHPSRGRTYEKLFF
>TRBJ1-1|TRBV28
CASSLRRRANTEAFF